The rows below give T cell receptor beta chains drawn from one sample of a study of a mutant IDH1 vaccine in newly diagnosed glioma. Generated by immunoSEQ multiplex PCR, the TCRdb table keeps only in-frame clones and is missing some. This table has about 21,000 clones, 85% to 90% appearing once. The antigens these receptors bind are not known. Sequenced here: PBMCs, sampled from a glioma patient whose treatment included an IDH1 peptide vaccine. Receptors originate from a woman aged 40 to 50 with glioma. CDR3s include the opening cysteine and the closing phenylalanine or tryptophan. The D gene is left open where the match is weak. Rows may omit the clone size; those that give it use once, few, many or a size class.

V gene	clone size	J gene	D gene	CDR3 length	CDR3 DNA	CDR3 protein
TRBV6-1	NA	TRBJ1-5	NA	13	TGTGCCAGCAGTCGGACTAGCAATCAGCCCCAGCATTTT	CASSRTSNQPQHF
TRBV4-1	NA	TRBJ1-5	NA	16	TGCGCCAGCAGCCGACAGACTGGGGTTAGCAATCAGCCCCAGCATTTT	CASSRQTGVSNQPQHF
TRBV6-5	once	TRBJ1-6	NA	14	TGTGCCAGCAGTTACAACCGGGGAGGTTCACCCCTCCACTTT	CASSYNRGGSPLHF
TRBV30	NA	TRBJ1-3	NA	15	TGTGCCTGGAGCCCGACTGACTCCTCTGGAAACACCATATATTTT	CAWSPTDSSGNTIYF
TRBV6-4	NA	TRBJ1-2	NA	13	TGTGCCAGCAGTGCGGGGATAAACTATGGCTACACCTTC	CASSAGINYGYTF
TRBV6-5	once	TRBJ1-2	TRBD1	13	TGTGCCAGCAGAAGGACAGGGAACTATGGCTACACCTTC	CASRRTGNYGYTF
TRBV10-3	NA	TRBJ2-7	TRBD1	14	TGTGCCATCAGTAAACAGGGGGCAGGAGACGAGCAGTACTTC	CAISKQGAGDEQYF
TRBV10-3	NA	TRBJ1-2	TRBD1	14	TGTGCCATCAGGCCGGGACAGGGGGCTTTTGGCTACACCTTC	CAIRPGQGAFGYTF
TRBV29-1	few	TRBJ1-1	NA	15	TGCAGCGTTGAAGATATGGCTGGGAGGGACACTGAAGCTTTCTTT	CSVEDMAGRDTEAFF
TRBV6-1	NA	TRBJ2-1	NA	15	TGTGCCAGCAGCCCTTCCACAGGACATTACAATGAGCAGTTCTTC	CASSPSTGHYNEQFF
TRBV10-1	NA	TRBJ2-7	TRBD2	13	TGCGCCAGCAGTGAGAACCTAGCGGGGCCCGAGTACTTC	CASSENLAGPEYF
TRBV4-1	NA	TRBJ2-7	NA	14	TGCGCCAGCAGCCAAGGCAGGGGGGTTTACGAGCAGTACTTC	CASSQGRGVYEQYF
TRBV6-1	NA	TRBJ1-1	NA	11	TGTGCCAGCAGCGCAACAGGGTTGGCTTTCTTT	CASSATGLAFF
TRBV4-1	NA	TRBJ1-1	NA	15	TGCGCCAGCAAACGTCAAGTGGCGGTCAACACTGAAGCTTTCTTT	CASKRQVAVNTEAFF
TRBV2	once	TRBJ1-6	NA	15	TGTGCCAGCAGTGATAAAGGACAGATTAATTCACCCCTCCACTTT	CASSDKGQINSPLHF
TRBV10-1	NA	TRBJ2-7	NA	15	TGCGCCAGCAGCGAATCGGGACGGTCATCCTACGAGCAGTACTTC	CASSESGRSSYEQYF
TRBV14	NA	TRBJ1-4	NA	15	TGTGCCAGCAGCCTTCCGGGACTGAAGAATGAAAAACTGTTTTTT	CASSLPGLKNEKLFF
TRBV2	few	TRBJ2-7	TRBD1	13	TGTGCCAGCGCGACAGGGGGCGCGAGGGAGCAGTACTTC	CASATGGAREQYF
TRBV4-2	NA	TRBJ1-1	NA	13	TGTGCCAGCAGCCAAGATGGCGGCACTGAAGCTTTCTTT	CASSQDGGTEAFF
TRBV30	NA	TRBJ1-5	NA	14	TGTGCCTGGAGTCCGGACAGTAGCAATCAGCCCCAGCATTTT	CAWSPDSSNQPQHF
TRBV5-1	NA	TRBJ1-1	NA	16	TGCGCCAGCAGCTTCGGGCAGGGTAGCTCCAACACTGAAGCTTTCTTT	CASSFGQGSSNTEAFF
TRBV6-5	NA	TRBJ1-1	TRBD1	15	TGTGCCAGCAGTTACGACAGGGTAACGAACACTGAAGCTTTCTTT	CASSYDRVTNTEAFF
TRBV7-9	NA	TRBJ2-2	TRBD1	16	TGTGCCAGCAGCGGACCCACAGGGGCGAACACCGGGGAGCTGTTTTTT	CASSGPTGANTGELFF
TRBV2	once	TRBJ1-4	TRBD1	14	TGTGCCAGCAGGGGCGACAGGGGGGATGAAAAACTGTTTTTT	CASRGDRGDEKLFF
TRBV6-6	NA	TRBJ1-4	TRBD1	14	TGTGCCAGCAGTTTGGGACAGTCTAATGAAAAACTGTTTTTT	CASSLGQSNEKLFF
TRBV29-1	NA	TRBJ2-2	TRBD1	16	TGCAGCGTTGTGGGGGGGGACAGGGCGAACACCGGGGAGCTGTTTTTT	CSVVGGDRANTGELFF
TRBV2	NA	TRBJ1-1	TRBD1	18	TGTGCCAGCAGTCAGCGGGACAGGGGAGGCCCCCCACCCCTTGGAGCTTTCTTT	CASSQRDRGGPPPLGAFF
TRBV5-1	NA	TRBJ2-3	NA	14	TGCGCCACCGGAGAGGGGGGGCTTGGAGATACGCAGTATTTT	CATGEGGLGDTQYF
TRBV27	NA	TRBJ2-7	TRBD2	15	TGTGCCAGCAGCTCATTAGCGGGGGGATTCTACGAGCAGTACTTC	CASSSLAGGFYEQYF
TRBV4-1	NA	TRBJ1-4	TRBD1	15	TGCGCCAGCAGCCAGGGAGGGACAGGGTACGAAAAACTGTTTTTT	CASSQGGTGYEKLFF
TRBV18	NA	TRBJ1-1	NA	14	TGTGCCAGCTCACCAACGGCACGGAACACTGAAGCTTTCTTT	CASSPTARNTEAFF
TRBV7-3	NA	TRBJ2-1	TRBD2	15	TGTGCCAGCAGGACCGGGACTAGCGCGGGCAATGAGCAGTTCTTC	CASRTGTSAGNEQFF
TRBV5-6	NA	TRBJ1-4	NA	15	TGTGCCAGCAGCTTGATGGACATGGCGGGAGAAAAACTGTTTTTT	CASSLMDMAGEKLFF
TRBV7-2	NA	TRBJ2-3	NA	16	TGTGCCAGCAGCTTAGTTGGGGGGGGCTTGGCAGATACGCAGTATTTT	CASSLVGGGLADTQYF
TRBV7-9	NA	TRBJ2-1	TRBD2	18	TGTGCCAGCAGCCCACAGGGGCTAGCGGGAGACTCCTACAATGAGCAGTTCTTC	CASSPQGLAGDSYNEQFF
TRBV2	NA	TRBJ1-1	TRBD1	15	TGTGCCAGCAGGAGCAGGGGGCTAGGGAACACTGAAGCTTTCTTT	CASRSRGLGNTEAFF
TRBV6-5	NA	TRBJ1-4	TRBD1	14	TGTGCCAGCAGGCGGGACAGGGTTGATGAAAAACTGTTTTTT	CASRRDRVDEKLFF
TRBV5-1	NA	TRBJ1-1	NA	11	TGCGCCAGCAGCTTCGGGGGAGAAGCTTTCTTT	CASSFGGEAFF
TRBV6-5	NA	TRBJ1-1	TRBD1	14	TGTGCCAGCAGTTTAACCCCGGGACAGGGTGAAGCTTTCTTT	CASSLTPGQGEAFF
TRBV7-8	NA	TRBJ1-3	NA	16	TGTGCCAGCAGCGGGTGGGGTACCCCCTCTGGAAACACCATATATTTT	CASSGWGTPSGNTIYF
TRBV7-9	NA	TRBJ1-4	NA	14	TGTGCCAGCAGCCTAGGACAGTTTAATGAAAAACTGTTTTTT	CASSLGQFNEKLFF
TRBV19	few	TRBJ2-1	TRBD1	15	TGTGCCAGTAGTACGACAGGGGTCTCCTACAATGAGCAGTTCTTC	CASSTTGVSYNEQFF
TRBV19	NA	TRBJ1-4	NA	11	TGTGCCAGCCAGGACTGGGAAAAACTGTTTTTT	CASQDWEKLFF
TRBV5-4	few	TRBJ2-5	NA	13	TGTGCCAGCAGCTTGCCCAGGGGGGGGACCCAGTACTTC	CASSLPRGGTQYF
TRBV7-2	NA	TRBJ1-6	NA	15	TGTGCCAGCAGCCCGAAGCAGGGATCGGGCTCACCCCTCCACTTT	CASSPKQGSGSPLHF
TRBV9	few	TRBJ2-1	NA	12	TGTGCCAGCAGCGCCTTCCTCAATGAGCAGTTCTTC	CASSAFLNEQFF